This entry features one T cell receptor beta chain sequence. Its target is unknown. This sample is part of a study of beta chain features in type 1 diabetes. Study in general: Sorted cells from all samples, numbering 107,917,701, were examined. Study-level results: All four CD4+ subsets from Type 1 diabetes patients carried moderately but significantly shorter TCRB CDR3s.

cDNA synthesis used the whole RNA isolate, giving expressed TCRB sequences. Naive, central memory and regulatory T cell samples averaged approximately 3.9 million immunoSEQ reads each. Some clones are missing from TCRdb's copy, which holds only in-frame ones; the method was immunoSEQ multiplex PCR. This table has roughly 100,000 clones, under 30% appearing once. In total, each donor contributed a single heparinised blood draw that averaged around 100 mL. The length of the CDR3 is 16 residues. The V gene's germline CDR1 is MNHEY and CDR2 SVGAGI. The V end was cut by 4 bases, the J end by 2 bases, with 15 bases between.

V and J are TRBV6-5 and TRBJ1-5; a weak D match, TRBD1 (6 bases). The source is a woman younger than 30 with type 1 diabetes. The sequenced sample was central memory CD4+ T cells from blood. CDR3 nucleotide sequence: TGTGCCAGCAGTTTAACAGGGACTAGGGGCAATCAGCCCCAGCATTTT. Protein sequence: CASSLTGTRGNQPQHF.